The present entry profiles one T cell receptor (beta chain) with its context. This entry is derived from a study of control samples from healthy donors and cancer patients. From germline, CDR1 is MNHEY and CDR2 SVGAGI. The ends were cut back, 4 bases at V and 0 bases at J, with 12 bases in the middle. The CDR3 runs to 16 residues. The repertoire was sequenced with immunoSEQ multiplex PCR; TCRdb's copy has only in-frame clones and lacks some. The data show 150,000 to 200,000 clones, roughly 94% seen once. Sequencing was done on a sample of blood. V is TRBV6-5 and J is TRBJ2-2; the D call may be TRBD1 or TRBD2 (7 bases each). This sequence originates from a middle-aged woman in good health. The CDR3 DNA reads as TGTGCCAGCAGTTCCCCAGGGGGGGCGAACACCGGGGAGCTGTTTTTT. This gives the protein CASSSPGGANTGELFF.